The 20 T cell receptor beta chains below come from one sample, sequenced in a study of T cells in Graves' hyperthyroidism and ophthalmopathy (dated by TCRdb to about 2019). Receptor amplification or capture employed multiplex PCR. Reads for this sample came from an Illumina HiSeq 2000. Amplification of TCR beta CDR3 regions was carried out from RNA transcripts. The TCR CDR3 was subjected to a first round of RT-PCR using the HTBI primer set and the Qiagen OneStep RT-PCR kit. Using fastp trimming at Q25 and MiXCR clonotype assembly, TCRdb reanalyzed the public sequencing data and kept in-frame beta chains. Rows with one shared CDR3 protein collapse into an entry with the most common genes and DNA. The sample table shows approximately 420,000 distinct CDR3 sequences, and about 16% are seen once. The ten biggest clones cover 32% of the sample. Material: blood. These receptors came from a woman aged 25-40 years with Graves' hyperthyroidism.

Concerning this clonotype itself: A much bigger clone sits one base away, suggesting this may be a read error. V usage is TRBV7-2 and J usage is TRBJ2-5; 7 nucleotides match TRBD2. J lost 0 bases, V lost 3 bases, and 7 bases had no gene match. Germline assignment: CDR1 SGHTA and CDR2 FQGNSA. CDR3 length: 16 residues. The DNA for the CDR3 is TGTGCCAGCAGCTTGCCGACGGGAGGATACCAAGAGACCCAGTACTTC. Translating gives CASSLPTGGYQETQYF.

This clonotype was observed at least ten times. J is TRBJ1-1 and V is TRBV2, with D perhaps matching TRBD1 (5 bases). The V end lost 5 bases, the J end lost 2 bases, and 15 bases lay between the germline ends. From germline, CDR1 is SNHLY and CDR2 FYNNEI. CDR3 size: 15 residues. The CDR3 nucleotides read TGTGCCAGCAGTTTTCCCGGGACGGTCAACACTGAAGCTTTCTTT. Amino acid sequence: CASSFPGTVNTEAFF.

The chain joins TRBV19 to TRBJ2-2, with D possibly matching TRBD1 (6 bases). CDR1 is LNHDA, CDR2 SQIVND, per germline (reference sequence). V was cut by 7 bases and J by 2 bases, with 14 bases left in between. The CDR3 runs to 15 residues. CDR3 protein: CASTSGHSNTGELFF. The CDR3 DNA sequence: TGTGCCAGTACCTCGGGACACAGCAACACCGGGGAGCTGTTTTTT.

This rearrangement joins TRBV5-1 to TRBJ2-1; perhaps D is TRBD1 or TRBD2 (5 bases each). Germline V gene data show CDR1 as SGHRS and CDR2 as YFSETQ. The CDR3 is 16 residues long. The V gene lost 0 bases and the J gene lost 0 bases, with 10 bases spanning the gap. This CDR3 is CASSLGGWVSYNEQFF. The CDR3 nucleotides are TGCGCCAGCAGCTTGGGGGGGTGGGTCTCCTACAATGAGCAGTTCTTC.

J is TRBJ2-5 and V is TRBV6-1; possibly TRBD1 for D (5 bases). Germline assignment: CDR1 MNHNS and CDR2 SASEGT. Trimming took 5 bases from V and 0 from J, leaving 10 bases between them. The CDR3 is 14 residues long. Here the CDR3 DNA reads TGTGCCAGCAGTCTAGACAGAAACCAAGAGACCCAGTACTTC. This encodes CASSLDRNQETQYF.

The chain is built from TRBV3-1 and TRBJ2-1; 10 nucleotides line up with TRBD2. The V segment lost 2 bases and the J segment 7 bases; nucleotides outside the gene matches: 14. CDR1 is LGHDT and CDR2 is YNNKEL in the germline V gene (reference sequence). This CDR3 contains 18 residues. CDR3 in DNA: TGTGCCAGCAGCCAAAGACCAATAAATAGCGGGAGGTGGAATGAGCAGTTCTTC. It is translated as CASSQRPINSGRWNEQFF.

This clonotype occurred a few times. The V call is TRBV19, the J call TRBJ2-7, with a possible D match to TRBD1 (5 bases). Germline V lookup: CDR1 LNHDA, CDR2 SQIVND (reference sequence). This CDR3 contains 15 residues. Trimming stripped 3 bases from V and 2 bases from J, with 14 bases between. DNA for the CDR3: TGTGCCAGTAGTATTGATGGGCAGGGAACCTACGAGCAGTACTTC. It codes for CASSIDGQGTYEQYF.

In its sample, this clonotype was seen a few times. The CDR3 loop reads CSVVHLAGTQETQYF. DNA of the CDR3: TGCAGCGTTGTTCATCTAGCGGGCACACAAGAGACCCAGTACTTC. V usage is TRBV29-1 and J usage is TRBJ2-5; the match to TRBD2 covers 8 bases. The V segment lost 4 bases and the J segment 2 bases; nucleotides outside the gene matches: 9. The CDR3 runs to 15 residues. Germline-derived CDR1 and CDR2 are SQVTM and ANQGSEA. The full variable domain, with the rest looked up from reference TRBV29-1 and TRBJ2-5, is SAVISQKPSRDICQRGTSLTIQCQVDSQVTMMFWYRQQPGQSLTLIATANQGSEATYESGFVIDKFPISRPNLTFSTLTVSNMSPEDSSIYLCSVVHLAGTQETQYFGPGTRLLVL.

Notes on this clonotype: It may be a read error: a sequence one base away is much more abundant. This chain's CDR3 is CASRRDSGNTIYF. CDR3 nucleotide sequence: TGTGCCAGCAGAAGGGACTCTGGAAACACCATATATTTT. The V call is TRBV2, the J call TRBJ1-3; D ambiguous. The CDR3 is made up of 13 amino acids. The V gene lost 6 bases and the J gene lost 0 bases, with 6 bases spanning the gap. The germline CDR1 and CDR2 sequences are SNHLY and FYNNEI.

This clonotype was recorded many times. The chain links TRBV28 to TRBJ2-1; D is ambiguous. The CDR3 length is 12 residues. The germline V gene has CDR1 MDHEN and CDR2 SYDVKM. V lost 1 base, J lost 7 bases, and 5 bases lay in between. The CDR3 DNA reads TGTGCCAGCAGTTTATCCAGGAATGAGCAGTTCTTC. This codes for CASSLSRNEQFF.

This clonotype was seen a few times. This chain joins TRBV24-1 and TRBJ2-3; D is perhaps TRBD1 (6 bases). This CDR3 is built from 15 residues. V was shortened by 7 bases and J by 2 bases, with 15 bases between the two germline ends. CDR1 is KGHDR and CDR2 is SFDVKD in the germline V gene. CDR3 region: CATSPSWDITDTQYF. DNA for the CDR3: TGTGCCACCAGCCCGTCCTGGGACATCACAGATACGCAGTATTTT.

This sequence joins TRBV25-1 and TRBJ2-7; 9 nucleotides align to TRBD1. The CDR3 extends over 15 amino acids. The trim removed 5 bases at V and 5 bases at J, leaving 10 bases unmatched. Germline CDR1 MGHDK, CDR2 SYGVNS. In DNA, the CDR3 is TGTGCCAGCAGTAGATCCAGACAGGGGGTCGACGAGCAGTACTTC. Translating gives CASSRSRQGVDEQYF.

The J gene is TRBJ2-2, the V gene TRBV10-1; possible D gene TRBD2, 5 bases. The V end was cut by 4 bases, the J end by 0 bases, with 15 bases between. The CDR3 loop spans 17 amino acids. The germline CDR1 and CDR2 sequences are WNHNN and SYGVQD (reference sequence). The CDR3 here is CASSVTLAGANTGELFF. The CDR3 nucleotides read TGCGCCAGCAGTGTAACTTTGGCGGGTGCGAACACCGGGGAGCTGTTTTTT.

V gene TRBV11-2 combines with J gene TRBJ1-1, with 9 bases lining up with TRBD1. Germline loops: CDR1 SGHAT, CDR2 FQNNGV. This CDR3 contains 15 residues. V was pared by 5 bases and J by 5 bases, with 9 bases of the junction left unmatched. Here the CDR3 DNA reads TGTGCCAGCAGCCGACCAGGGACAGGGCCAACTGAAGCTTTCTTT. Translating it yields CASSRPGTGPTEAFF.

This clonotype was observed many times. The rearrangement links TRBV20-1 to TRBJ2-1, with 9 positions matching TRBD1. This CDR3 contains 16 residues. V was pared by 3 bases and J by 0 bases, with 6 bases of the junction left unmatched. Germline CDR1 DFQATT, CDR2 SNEGSKA (reference sequence). CDR3 amino acids: CSASAGTGISYNEQFF. Written as DNA, the CDR3 is TGCAGTGCTAGCGCCGGGACAGGGATCTCCTACAATGAGCAGTTCTTC.

This clonotype has just a few counts. The chain links TRBV4-1 to TRBJ2-7; TRBD1 aligns across 7 bases. Looked up from germline, CDR1 is MGHRA and CDR2 is YSYEKL. This CDR3 spans 16 amino acids. The V segment lost 0 bases and the J segment 1 base; nucleotides outside the gene matches: 6. CDR3 protein: CASSQDQGQASYEQYF. The CDR3 DNA follows: TGCGCCAGCAGCCAAGATCAAGGACAGGCGTCCTACGAGCAGTACTTC.

This clonotype was counted between two and nine times. The chain is built from TRBV10-3 and TRBJ2-3; tentative D call: TRBD1 (5 bases). V was shortened by 0 bases and J by 3 bases, with 7 bases between the two germline ends. Germline V lookup: CDR1 ENHRY, CDR2 SYGVKD. The CDR3 spans 14 residues. The CDR3 spells CAISESTATDTQYF. The CDR3 nucleotides read TGTGCCATCAGTGAGTCGACAGCAACAGATACGCAGTATTTT.

V and J are TRBV5-1 and TRBJ2-7; the D gene is possibly TRBD2 (5 bases). Germline-derived CDR1 and CDR2 are SGHRS and YFSETQ. The CDR3 spans 17 residues. Trimming removed 0 bases at V and 3 bases at J, with 19 bases between. The CDR3 sequence is CASSLGPTGSFGYEQYF. The CDR3 DNA reads as TGCGCCAGCAGCTTGGGGCCCACGGGGTCGTTTGGCTACGAGCAGTACTTC. The full variable domain, its missing parts supplied by reference TRBV5-1 and TRBJ2-7, is KAGVTQTPRYLIKTRGQQVTLSCSPISGHRSVSWYQQTPGQGLQFLFEYFSETQRNKGNFPGRFSGRQFSNSRSEMNVSTLELGDSALYLCASSLGPTGSFGYEQYFGPGTRLTVT.

This clonotype was seen many times. The V gene is TRBV27, the J gene TRBJ1-5; no definite D call. The CDR3 contains 14 residues. Per the germline V gene, CDR1 is MNHEY and CDR2 is SMNVEV (reference sequence). V was clipped by 4 bases and J by 2 bases, with 9 bases between them. The CDR3 loop is CASSYSSGNQPQHF. In DNA form, the CDR3 reads TGTGCCAGCAGTTACAGCTCAGGCAATCAGCCCCAGCATTTT.

This clonotype was counted a few times. The chain carries TRBV20-1 and TRBJ1-2; 9 nucleotides line up with TRBD1. Germline CDR1 reads DFQATT; CDR2 reads SNEGSKA (reference sequence). CDR3 length: 13 amino acids. With 6 bases clipped from V and 4 bases from J, the junction kept 6 bases outside the gene matches. The CDR3 sequence is CSAVWDRAYGYTF. DNA for the CDR3: TGCAGTGCCGTCTGGGACAGGGCCTATGGCTACACCTTC.